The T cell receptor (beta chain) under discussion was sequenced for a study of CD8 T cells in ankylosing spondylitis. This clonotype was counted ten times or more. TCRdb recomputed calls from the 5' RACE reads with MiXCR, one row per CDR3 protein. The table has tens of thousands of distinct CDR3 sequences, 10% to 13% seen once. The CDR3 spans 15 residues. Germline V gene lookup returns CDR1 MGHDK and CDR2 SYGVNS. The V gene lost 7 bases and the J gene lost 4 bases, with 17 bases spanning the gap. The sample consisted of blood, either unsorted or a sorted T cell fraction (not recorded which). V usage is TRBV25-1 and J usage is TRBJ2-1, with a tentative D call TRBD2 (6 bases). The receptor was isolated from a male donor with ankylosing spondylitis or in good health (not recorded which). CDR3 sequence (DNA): TGTGCCAGCACGGATAAGGGGCGGGGTTACAATGAGCAGTTCTTC. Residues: CASTDKGRGYNEQFF.